This is a list of T cell receptor beta chains from one sample in a study of OX40 agonist ivuxolimab in advanced cancers. Libraries were prepared by immunoSEQ multiplex PCR; TCRdb keeps only in-frame clonotypes and omits some of them. This sample carries roughly 41,000 clones, about 89% of them seen once, and the ten largest clones take over 9.5%. The specimen was CD4+ or CD8+ T cells sorted from blood, collected in a trial of the OX40 agonist ivuxolimab. Every receptor here comes from an adult with an advanced solid tumor such as melanoma, head and neck, liver or kidney cancer. Each CDR3 is given with its conserved first and last residue. The order of the fields is V gene, CDR3 length, J gene, clone size, D gene, CDR3 protein, CDR3 DNA. A D gene is named only where the DNA matches it firmly. Size is omitted from some rows. Given values are once, few, many or a class for expanded clones.

TRBV6-5	12	TRBJ1-2	NA	NA	CASSYPRDGYTF	TGTGCCAGCAGTTACCCTCGGGATGGCTACACCTTC
TRBV7-9	12	TRBJ2-1	few	NA	CASSLGRDEQFF	TGTGCCAGCAGCTTAGGGCGGGATGAGCAGTTCTTC
TRBV19	18	TRBJ2-1	NA	NA	CASSISTGYNLFYNEQFF	TGTGCCAGTAGTATAAGCACAGGGTATAATCTATTCTACAATGAGCAGTTCTTC
TRBV7-9	14	TRBJ2-7	NA	TRBD2	CASAGLADSYEQYF	TGTGCCAGCGCGGGACTAGCGGACTCCTACGAGCAGTACTTC
TRBV6-5	15	TRBJ2-7	once	TRBD1	CASSSPTGGRYEQYF	TGTGCCAGCAGCTCTCCGACAGGGGGACGCTACGAGCAGTACTTC
TRBV5-4	15	TRBJ2-1	few	NA	CASSPHGSSYNEQFF	TGTGCCAGCAGCCCCCACGGGAGTTCCTACAATGAGCAGTTCTTC
TRBV4-1	14	TRBJ2-3	NA	NA	CASSRGLNTDTQYF	TGCGCCAGCAGCCGTGGACTAAACACAGATACGCAGTATTTT
TRBV7-9	16	TRBJ2-1	NA	TRBD2	CASSQSSGGSYNEQFF	TGTGCCAGCAGCCAGTCTAGCGGGGGTTCCTACAATGAGCAGTTCTTC
TRBV15	13	TRBJ1-1	NA	TRBD1	CATRGQGNTEAFF	TGTGCCACCAGAGGACAGGGGAACACTGAAGCTTTCTTT
TRBV29-1	13	TRBJ2-7	once	TRBD1	CSVETGARGEQYF	TGCAGCGTTGAAACAGGGGCACGAGGCGAGCAGTACTTC
TRBV9	15	TRBJ2-3	NA	NA	CASSPPTPRTDTQYF	TGTGCCAGCAGCCCCCCCACCCCCCGCACAGATACGCAGTATTTT
TRBV28	13	TRBJ2-1	NA	NA	CASSRGSSNEQFF	TGTGCCAGCAGTCGGGGGAGTTCCAATGAGCAGTTCTTC
TRBV4-1	16	TRBJ2-3	NA	NA	CASSHPDSSSTDTQYF	TGCGCCAGCAGCCATCCGGACAGCTCTAGCACAGATACGCAGTATTTT
TRBV29-1	14	TRBJ2-5	once	TRBD1	CSVDAGTGRETQYF	TGCAGCGTTGACGCCGGGACAGGACGGGAGACCCAGTACTTC
TRBV27	12	TRBJ2-5	NA	NA	CAIQGAEETQYF	TGTGCCATCCAGGGTGCTGAAGAGACCCAGTACTTC
TRBV6-5	14	TRBJ2-7	NA	NA	CASSPGYRRHEQYF	TGTGCCAGCAGCCCCGGCTACCGCAGGCACGAGCAGTACTTC
TRBV7-9	14	TRBJ1-2	few	NA	CASSLAGTPHGYTF	TGTGCCAGCAGCTTAGCGGGGACACCCCATGGCTACACCTTC
TRBV7-6	16	TRBJ2-1	NA	NA	CASSLSEGRTGNEQFF	TGTGCCAGCAGCTTAAGTGAGGGGCGAACGGGTAATGAGCAGTTCTTC
TRBV13	15	TRBJ2-3	NA	NA	CASSLRGGAMDTQYF	TGTGCCAGCAGCCTAAGAGGGGGGGCCATGGATACGCAGTATTTT
TRBV10-1	17	TRBJ2-1	once	NA	CASSEGGTSEPYNEQFF	TGCGCCAGCAGTGAGGGAGGCACATCCGAGCCATACAATGAGCAGTTCTTC
TRBV19	17	TRBJ2-2	NA	TRBD1	CATCSDREVRCSGELFF	TGTGCCACCTGCTCGGACAGGGAGGTTCGATGCAGCGGGGAGCTGTTTTTT
TRBV6-5	13	TRBJ1-2	NA	NA	CASSYGQMGGYTF	TGTGCCAGCAGTTACGGACAGATGGGTGGCTACACCTTC
TRBV4-3	15	TRBJ1-4	NA	TRBD1	CASSHGTGGNEKLFF	TGCGCCAGCAGCCACGGGACAGGGGGAAATGAAAAACTGTTTTTT
TRBV9	15	TRBJ1-2	NA	TRBD1	CASGTGTEDLFGYTF	TGTGCCAGCGGGACAGGGACCGAGGACCTATTCGGCTACACCTTC
TRBV27	15	TRBJ1-5	NA	NA	CASSLYGKLGQPQHF	TGTGCCAGCAGTTTATATGGTAAACTAGGTCAGCCCCAGCATTTT
TRBV6-1	17	TRBJ2-3	once	NA	CASSDRRVAGGADTQYF	TGTGCCAGCAGTGATAGACGGGTGGCTGGGGGCGCAGATACGCAGTATTTT
TRBV28	14	TRBJ2-7	NA	NA	CASSPVRGRYEQYF	TGTGCCAGCAGTCCCGTTCGGGGGCGCTACGAGCAGTACTTC
TRBV7-9	13	TRBJ2-1	NA	NA	CASSLAFGYEQFF	TGTGCCAGCAGCTTAGCTTTCGGGTATGAGCAGTTCTTC
TRBV5-6	14	TRBJ2-5	NA	TRBD1	CASSVRTGRETQYF	TGTGCCAGCAGCGTAAGGACAGGGCGAGAGACCCAGTACTTC
TRBV6-4	11	TRBJ2-5	NA	NA	CAILGSETQYF	TGTGCCATCCTGGGGTCGGAGACCCAGTACTTC
TRBV7-2	14	TRBJ1-2	NA	NA	CASRPPGEYYGYTF	TGTGCCAGCAGACCGCCGGGGGAGTATTATGGCTACACCTTC
TRBV7-8	14	TRBJ2-3	NA	NA	CASSLGGELDTQYF	TGTGCCAGCAGCTTAGGGGGGGAGTTAGATACGCAGTATTTT
TRBV5-8	15	TRBJ1-1	NA	NA	CASSLVGFGNTEAFF	TGTGCCAGCAGCTTGGTGGGGTTCGGGAACACTGAAGCTTTCTTT
TRBV7-6	15	TRBJ2-7	NA	TRBD2	CASSPSGGLSYEQYF	TGTGCCAGCAGCCCGTCGGGGGGACTATCCTACGAGCAGTACTTC
TRBV27	14	TRBJ2-5	NA	TRBD1	CASGGDRVGETQYF	TGTGCCAGCGGAGGGGACAGGGTTGGTGAGACCCAGTACTTC
TRBV18	15	TRBJ2-7	NA	NA	CASSPRTGSPYGQYF	TGTGCCAGCTCACCACGCACAGGGTCCCCCTACGGGCAGTACTTC
TRBV5-1	16	TRBJ2-2	NA	TRBD2	CASSWSLAGAGGELFF	TGCGCCAGCAGCTGGTCCCTAGCGGGAGCTGGCGGGGAGCTGTTTTTT
TRBV19	15	TRBJ1-1	NA	NA	CASSPRSAWNTEAFF	TGTGCCAGTAGTCCCCGTTCCGCTTGGAACACTGAAGCTTTCTTT
TRBV2	15	TRBJ2-3	NA	TRBD1	CASSETGGATDTQYF	TGTGCCAGCAGCGAGACAGGGGGCGCAACAGATACGCAGTATTTT
TRBV9	15	TRBJ2-7	NA	TRBD1	CASSVGTGSSYEQYF	TGTGCCAGCAGCGTAGGGACAGGGAGCTCCTACGAGCAGTACTTC